This T cell receptor (beta chain) was sequenced in a study of shared clonotypes between healthy human individuals. Sequencing used immunoSEQ multiplex PCR; TCRdb keeps in-frame clones, though not all of them. The sample lists millions of clones; 93% were seen once. General observations from the study: Rarefaction analysis demonstrated incomplete sorted-subset sequencing notwithstanding large depth.

The naive CD8 subset, CD45RO-negative cells positively selected for CCR7, excluded terminally differentiated effector memory CD45RA+ cells. Comments on this clone: Its target is unknown.

The sample comprised naive CD8+ T cells from PBMCs. The sequence was obtained from a man between 18 and 29 years old in good health. Some clones in this sample may be carry-over from other donors' samples.

This CDR3 reads CAISELGDSQETQYF. DNA for the CDR3: TGTGCCATCAGTGAGTTAGGGGACAGCCAAGAGACCCAGTACTTC. This rearrangement joins TRBV10-3 to TRBJ2-5; 7 positions match TRBD1. The CDR3 runs 15 residues. Unmatched junction bases numbered 3, after V lost 1 base and J lost 1 base. Germline-derived CDR1 and CDR2 are ENHRY and SYGVKD.